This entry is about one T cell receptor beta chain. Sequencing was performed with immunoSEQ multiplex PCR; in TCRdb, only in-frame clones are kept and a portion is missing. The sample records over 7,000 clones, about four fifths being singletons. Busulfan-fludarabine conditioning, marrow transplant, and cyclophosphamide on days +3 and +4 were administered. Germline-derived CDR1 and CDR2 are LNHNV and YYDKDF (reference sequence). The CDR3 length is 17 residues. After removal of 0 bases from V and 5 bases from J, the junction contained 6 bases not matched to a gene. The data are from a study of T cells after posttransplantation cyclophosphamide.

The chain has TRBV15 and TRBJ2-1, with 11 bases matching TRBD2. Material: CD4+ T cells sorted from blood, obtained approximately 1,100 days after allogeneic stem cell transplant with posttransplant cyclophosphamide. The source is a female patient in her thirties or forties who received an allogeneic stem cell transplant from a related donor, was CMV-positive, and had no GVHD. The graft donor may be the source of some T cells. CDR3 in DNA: TGTGCCACCAGCAGAGATCTGACTAGCGGGAAAAACAATGAGCAGTTCTTC. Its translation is CATSRDLTSGKNNEQFF. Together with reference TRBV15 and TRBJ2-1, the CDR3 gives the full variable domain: DAMVIQNPRYQVTQFGKPVTLSCSQTLNHNVMYWYQQKSSQAPKLLFHYYDKDFNNEADTPDNFQSRRPNTSFCFLDIRSPGLGDTAMYLCATSRDLTSGKNNEQFFGPGTRLTVL.